These 17 T cell receptor beta chains were all obtained from the same sample, sequenced in a study of blood T cell repertoires in COVID-19. The method was immunoSEQ multiplex PCR; TCRdb's version includes in-frame clones alone and lacks a portion of them. The profile covers roughly 300,000 clones, with approximately 85% appearing a single time and 7.2% taken by the ten largest. Input material: peripheral blood. The receptors shown here come from a human donor in a cohort sampled during active COVID-19.

This chain joins TRBV19 and TRBJ2-7; 11 positions match TRBD2. This CDR3 spans 14 amino acids. The junction had 3 bases not matched to a gene; V was cut back by 4 bases and J by 4 bases. Germline V gene sequence: CDR1 LNHDA, CDR2 SQIVND (reference sequence). CDR3 residues: CASSTSGGFYEQYF. The CDR3 DNA reads as TGTGCCAGTAGTACTAGCGGGGGGTTTTACGAGCAGTACTTC.

The chain has TRBV3-1 (or the pseudogene TRBV3-2) and TRBJ2-7, with a weak D call TRBD2 (6 bases). The V end lost 4 bases, the J end lost 5 bases, and 18 bases lay between the germline ends. Germline V gene data show CDR1 as LGHDT and CDR2 as YNNKEL (reference sequence). The CDR3 loop spans 15 amino acids. CDR3 sequence (DNA): TGTGCCAGCAGCCGCCTCCTAGGAGGGATGAACGAGCAGTACTTC. Protein product: CASSRLLGGMNEQYF.

CDR3 loop: CASSAQKETQYF. DNA of the CDR3: TGTGCCAGCAGTGCCCAAAAAGAGACCCAGTACTTC. The rearrangement uses TRBV2 and TRBJ2-5; D call uncertain. Germline loops: CDR1 SNHLY, CDR2 FYNNEI. The V end lost 4 bases, the J end lost 3 bases, and 6 bases lay between the germline ends. This CDR3 is built from 12 residues. The full variable domain, completed using reference TRBV2 and TRBJ2-5, is EPEVTQTPSHQVTQMGQEVILRCVPISNHLYFYWYRQILGQKVEFLVSFYNNEISEKSEIFDDQFSVERPDGSNFTLKIRSTKLEDSAMYFCASSAQKETQYFGPGTRLLVL.

The chain has TRBV10-2 and TRBJ1-1; 11 bases match TRBD1. CDR3 length: 15 residues. Germline loops: CDR1 WSHSY, CDR2 SAAADI. The V and J ends lost 7 bases and 3 bases, in that order; junction bases with no gene match: 7. This CDR3 is CASTGQGAGDTEAFF. In nucleotides, the CDR3 is TGCGCCAGCACCGGACAGGGGGCTGGTGACACTGAAGCTTTCTTT.

This clone was recorded only once. The chain recombines TRBV3-1 (or the pseudogene TRBV3-2) with TRBJ1-2; D unclear. The CDR3 extends over 13 amino acids. Germline CDR1 and CDR2: LGHDT and YNNKEL (reference sequence). The ends were cut back, 4 bases at V and 2 bases at J, with 8 bases in the middle. In DNA form, the CDR3 reads TGTGCCAGCAGCCTGGAGAACAACTATGGCTACACCTTC. This gives the protein CASSLENNYGYTF.

This clone was observed a single time. The V gene is TRBV7-2, the J gene TRBJ2-7, with no clear D. Germline CDR1 SGHTA, CDR2 FQGNSA. CDR3 length: 12 residues. V was clipped by 5 bases and J by 5 bases, with 10 bases between them. CDR3 amino acids: CASSRLSNEQYF. The CDR3, as DNA: TGTGCCAGCAGCCGTCTGAGCAACGAGCAGTACTTC.

The chain recombines TRBV9 with TRBJ1-2, with D possibly TRBD1 on 6 matching bases. Trimming took off 0 bases at V and 8 bases at J, with 20 bases between the two ends. This CDR3 contains 16 residues. Germline lookup yields CDR1 SGDLS and CDR2 YYNGEE. For the CDR3, the DNA is TGTGCCAGCAGCGTAGACGGTTTGGCTGGGGGCGGGGGCTACACCTTC. Protein product: CASSVDGLAGGGGYTF.

The rearrangement links TRBV5-4 to TRBJ2-2; TRBD1 might be the D (5 bases). The CDR3 is 13 amino acids. Germline CDR1 is SGHNT and CDR2 is YYREEE (reference sequence). Trimming shortened V by 4 bases and J by 4 bases, and 8 bases separated the two germline ends. For the CDR3, the DNA is TGTGCCAGCAGCCAACAGGCCACCGGGGAGCTGTTTTTT. This codes for CASSQQATGELFF.

The rearrangement uses TRBV6-2 or TRBV6-3 and TRBJ1-2; D gene uncertain. Per germline, CDR1 MNHEY and CDR2 SVGEGT. Trimming pared 1 base from V and 2 bases from J, leaving 11 bases between. CDR3 length equals 15 residues. The CDR3 DNA reads as TGTGCCAGCAGTTACTATGGAGGCTCAAACTATGGCTACACCTTC. Residues: CASSYYGGSNYGYTF.

The chain couples TRBV27 to TRBJ1-2; no reliable D call. The CDR3 spans 13 residues. CDR1 is MNHEY, CDR2 SMNVEV, per germline (reference sequence). The V and J ends lost 3 bases and 8 bases respectively, with 13 bases between them. CDR3 sequence: CASSFPTGNGYTF. The CDR3 bases are TGTGCCAGCAGTTTCCCCACGGGGAACGGCTACACCTTC.

The chain employs TRBV12-5 and TRBJ1-6; D is possibly TRBD1 (5 bases). The germline CDR1 and CDR2 sequences are LGHNT and FRNRAP. This CDR3 spans 19 amino acids. With 2 bases removed from V and 5 bases from J, the gap between germline ends came to 22 bases. The CDR3 sequence is CASGLYQGIRRINNSPLHF. CDR3 sequence (DNA): TGTGCTAGTGGTTTGTACCAGGGAATAAGGCGGATCAATAATTCACCCCTCCACTTT.

In this sample, this clone turned up a few times. Distinct nucleotide sequences in the sample also encode this CDR3. The chain has TRBV12-3 or TRBV12-4 and TRBJ1-1, with D tentatively TRBD1 (6 bases). The V end was cut by 6 bases, the J end by 7 bases, with 9 bases between. CDR3 length: 11 residues. The CDR3 sequence: CASSQQGEAFF. CDR3 in DNA: TGTGCCAGCAGCCAACAGGGTGAAGCTTTCTTT.

The genes are TRBV3-1 (or the pseudogene TRBV3-2) and TRBJ2-2; 9 bases match TRBD2. Trimming cost V 3 bases and J 6 bases; bases outside gene matches: 8. CDR3 size: 16 residues. Germline V CDR1 and CDR2: LGHDT, YNNKEL (reference sequence). CDR3 sequence: CASSQPRGGGAGELFF. In DNA form, the CDR3 reads TGTGCCAGCAGCCAGCCGCGGGGGGGCGGTGCCGGGGAGCTGTTTTTT.

This chain connects TRBV10-3 to TRBJ2-2; weak D call: TRBD1 (5 bases). The germline V gene encodes CDR1 ENHRY and CDR2 SYGVKD. CDR3 size: 14 residues. V gave up 3 bases and J gave up 1 base, with 6 bases separating them. This CDR3 reads CAISDDRNTGELFF. In nucleotides, the CDR3 is TGTGCCATCAGTGATGACAGGAACACCGGGGAGCTGTTTTTT.

The V call is TRBV15, the J call TRBJ1-5, with D tentatively TRBD1 (6 bases). Germline V gives CDR1 LNHNV, CDR2 YYDKDF (reference sequence). Between the trimmed V and J ends, which lost 10 bases and 3 bases, there was a span of 16 bases. The CDR3 length is 14 residues. CDR3 DNA sequence: TGTGCCATCGACGCCAGGGGTAACAATCAGCCCCAGCATTTT. Its protein is CAIDARGNNQPQHF.

The rearrangement links TRBV4-1 to TRBJ2-1; 12 bases agree with TRBD2. The V and J ends lost 0 bases and 7 bases, in that order; junction bases with no gene match: 7. This CDR3 spans 17 amino acids. CDR1 is MGHRA, CDR2 YSYEKL, per germline. CDR3 nucleotides: TGCGCCAGCAGCCAAGAGGCTAGCGGGGGGGCCTGGAATGAGCAGTTCTTC. This encodes CASSQEASGGAWNEQFF.

The chain employs TRBV6-2 or TRBV6-3 and TRBJ2-1, with a tentative D call TRBD2 (6 bases). Germline CDR1 is MNHEY and CDR2 is SVGEGT. V lost 4 bases and J 7 bases, leaving 11 bases between the germline ends. CDR3 length: 13 residues. The CDR3 region has the DNA TGTGCCAGCAGTTCCGGGACTTCAAATGAGCAGTTCTTC. It is translated as CASSSGTSNEQFF.